The table lists the clone carrying this T cell receptor beta chain with many counts. The ends were cut back, 6 bases at V and 3 bases at J, with 15 bases in the middle. The length of the CDR3 is 14 residues. Germline CDR1 reads SGHNT; CDR2 reads YYREEE (reference sequence). This record belongs to a study of human T cells and chemical hapten exposure. TCRdb re-derived calls from the RACE reads in MiXCR, one entry per CDR3 protein. The sample lists around 44,000 distinct CDR3 sequences, under 5% occurring once. Time point: patch test 1, 2 weeks after DPC sensitization. This sample's treatment: therapeutic diphenylcyclopropenone sensitization with weekly scalp DPC. Total RNA was isolated from whole blood that had not been fractionated.

Specimen: whole blood, collected in connection with sensitization to the hapten diphenylcyclopropenone (DPC). The chain employs TRBV5-4 and TRBJ2-5; D might be TRBD1 or TRBD2, each matching 7 bases. This receptor was obtained from a man between 45 and 60 years old with alopecia areata. Some clones in this sample may be carry-over from other donors' samples. The CDR3: CASTRAGGEETQYF. CDR3 in DNA: TGTGCCAGCACGCGAGCAGGGGGGGAAGAGACCCAGTACTTC.